One and the same sample provided the 9 T cell receptor beta chains below, sequenced in a study of T-cell reconstitution after alpha-beta-depleted transplantation in children. Library preparation (for TCRbeta) was performed with unique molecular identifiers. TCRdb reanalysed the PCR reads using MiXCR and keeps one entry per CDR3 protein. The repertoire consists of approximately 250,000 distinct CDR3 sequences, with more than 20% occurring once and the leading ten covering roughly 2.5%. The sample in question was PBMCs, obtained before TCRalphabeta/CD19-depleted stem cell transplant. These receptors all come from a girl aged 2 to 10 with Fanconi anemia, due to receive a stem cell transplant.

This clonotype was seen more than once but under ten times. This chain connects TRBV20-1 to TRBJ2-1; D not resolved. Trimming left V 2 bases short and J 6 bases short, with 23 bases between. Germline CDR1 and CDR2: DFQATT and SNEGSKA (reference sequence). This CDR3 comprises 17 residues. In DNA form, the CDR3 reads TGCAGTGCTAGACGTATAGTCGCTTCACAGTCGCGCAATGAGCAGTTCTTC. It codes for CSARRIVASQSRNEQFF.

This clonotype was observed a handful of times. The chain carries TRBV5-6 and TRBJ2-3, with D hard to call. The CDR3 has 15 amino acids. Germline CDR1 is SGHDT and CDR2 is YYEEEE. With 4 bases removed from V and 6 bases from J, the gap between germline ends came to 18 bases. The CDR3 DNA is TGTGCCAGCAGCCCCGGCTCTCTACCCCACGATACGCAGTATTTT. It codes for CASSPGSLPHDTQYF.

The chain has TRBV28 and TRBJ2-5, with D uncertain. Per the germline V gene, CDR1 is MDHEN and CDR2 is SYDVKM. V shed 6 bases and J shed 1 base, with 12 bases lying between them. CDR3 size: 14 residues. The CDR3 is CASSPHFFQETQYF. Written as DNA, the CDR3 is TGTGCCAGCAGCCCGCATTTTTTCCAAGAGACCCAGTACTTC.

The chain is built from TRBV6-5 and TRBJ2-3, with 11 bases that match TRBD2. This CDR3 is built from 16 residues. Germline V lookup: CDR1 MNHEY, CDR2 SVGAGI. The V and J ends lost 3 bases and 7 bases, in that order; junction bases with no gene match: 9. The CDR3: CASSYGASGGPYTQYF. As DNA, the CDR3 is TGTGCCAGCAGTTATGGGGCTAGCGGGGGGCCCTATACGCAGTATTTT.

V usage is TRBV25-1 and J usage is TRBJ2-7; D not resolved. CDR1 and CDR2 (germline): MGHDK, SYGVNS. V was trimmed by 3 bases and J by 2 bases, leaving 14 bases between them. This CDR3 region has 15 residues. For the CDR3, the DNA is TGTGCCAGCAGTGACCCCGGGCCCTCCCCCTACGAGCAGTACTTC. Protein sequence: CASSDPGPSPYEQYF.

The V gene is TRBV5-1, the J gene TRBJ2-1, with 12 nucleotides matching TRBD2. Trimming cost V 3 bases and J 9 bases; bases outside gene matches: 7. Germline lookup yields CDR1 SGHRS and CDR2 YFSETQ. The CDR3 runs to 15 residues. In nucleotides, the CDR3 is TGCGCCAGCAGCTCCGGACTAGCGGGACAGGGTGAGCAGTTCTTC. Translating it yields CASSSGLAGQGEQFF.

The chain employs TRBV29-1 and TRBJ2-7, with TRBD2 matching 12 bases. The CDR3 spans 17 residues. V lost 2 bases to trimming and J lost 5 bases; unmatched junction nucleotides: 13. Germline values: CDR1 SQVTM, CDR2 ANQGSEA. The DNA of the CDR3 is TGCAGCGTTGAAATGGGACAGGGGCTAGCGGGAGGGCACGAGCAGTACTTC. Protein product: CSVEMGQGLAGGHEQYF.

The rearrangement joins TRBV29-1 to TRBJ2-3; 7 bases line up with TRBD1. J gave up 2 bases and V 7 bases, and 9 bases lay outside the gene matches. The CDR3 extends over 14 amino acids. Germline-derived CDR1 and CDR2 are SQVTM and ANQGSEA. The CDR3 loop is CSGDTGVNTDTQYF. CDR3 coding DNA: TGCAGCGGTGACACAGGGGTAAACACAGATACGCAGTATTTT.

Ten or more counts support this clonotype. The J gene is TRBJ1-5, the V gene TRBV12-3 or TRBV12-4; D is ambiguous. CDR3 length: 14 residues. V gave up 7 bases and J gave up 2 bases, with 12 bases separating them. CDR3 protein: CASNQQGRNQPQHF. In DNA, the CDR3 is TGTGCCAGCAATCAACAAGGCCGCAATCAGCCCCAGCATTTT.